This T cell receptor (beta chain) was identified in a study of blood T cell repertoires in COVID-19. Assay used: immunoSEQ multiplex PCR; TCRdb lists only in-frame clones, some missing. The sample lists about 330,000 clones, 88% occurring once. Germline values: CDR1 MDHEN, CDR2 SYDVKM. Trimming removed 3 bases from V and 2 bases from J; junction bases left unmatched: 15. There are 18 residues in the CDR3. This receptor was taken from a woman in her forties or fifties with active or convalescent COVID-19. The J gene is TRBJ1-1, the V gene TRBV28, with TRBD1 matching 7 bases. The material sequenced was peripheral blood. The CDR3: CASSLVGPIRQGNTEAFF. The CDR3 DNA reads TGTGCCAGCAGTTTGGTTGGTCCAATAAGACAGGGAAACACTGAAGCTTTCTTT.